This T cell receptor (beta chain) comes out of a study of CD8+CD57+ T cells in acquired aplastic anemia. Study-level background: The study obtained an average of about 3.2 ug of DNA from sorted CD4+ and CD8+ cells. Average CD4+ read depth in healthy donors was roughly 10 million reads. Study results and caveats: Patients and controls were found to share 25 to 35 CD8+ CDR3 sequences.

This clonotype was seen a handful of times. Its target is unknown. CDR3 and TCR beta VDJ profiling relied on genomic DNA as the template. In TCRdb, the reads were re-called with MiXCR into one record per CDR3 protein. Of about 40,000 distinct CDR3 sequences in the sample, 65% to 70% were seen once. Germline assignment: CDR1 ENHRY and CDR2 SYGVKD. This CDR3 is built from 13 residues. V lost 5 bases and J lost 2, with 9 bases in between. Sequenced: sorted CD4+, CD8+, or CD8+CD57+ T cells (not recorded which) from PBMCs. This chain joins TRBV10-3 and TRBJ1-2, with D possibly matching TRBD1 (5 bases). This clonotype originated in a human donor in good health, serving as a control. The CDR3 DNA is TGTGCCATCAGTCGTCAGGGAAACTATGGCTACACCTTC. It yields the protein CAISRQGNYGYTF.